This T cell receptor beta chain was sequenced for a study of cytomegalovirus exposure and HLA in healthy donors. This PCR relied on a set of 60 Vbeta primers and 13 Jbeta primers. The repertoire was sequenced with immunoSEQ multiplex PCR; TCRdb's copy has only in-frame clones and lacks some. The data contain approximately 78,000 clones, roughly 84% of them seen just once; the ten biggest clones take up roughly 2.4%. Per germline, CDR1 SGHRS and CDR2 YFSETQ. This CDR3 has 15 residues. With 0 bases removed from V and 2 bases from J, the gap between germline ends came to 11 bases. This TCR came from a woman aged 45-59 years in good health and CMV-seronegative. Sequencing was performed on PBMCs. This sequence joins TRBV5-1 and TRBJ2-5; D may be TRBD2 (5 bases). CDR3 protein: CASSLESSQQETQYF. The CDR3 region has the DNA TGCGCCAGCAGCTTGGAGTCTAGCCAGCAAGAGACCCAGTACTTC.